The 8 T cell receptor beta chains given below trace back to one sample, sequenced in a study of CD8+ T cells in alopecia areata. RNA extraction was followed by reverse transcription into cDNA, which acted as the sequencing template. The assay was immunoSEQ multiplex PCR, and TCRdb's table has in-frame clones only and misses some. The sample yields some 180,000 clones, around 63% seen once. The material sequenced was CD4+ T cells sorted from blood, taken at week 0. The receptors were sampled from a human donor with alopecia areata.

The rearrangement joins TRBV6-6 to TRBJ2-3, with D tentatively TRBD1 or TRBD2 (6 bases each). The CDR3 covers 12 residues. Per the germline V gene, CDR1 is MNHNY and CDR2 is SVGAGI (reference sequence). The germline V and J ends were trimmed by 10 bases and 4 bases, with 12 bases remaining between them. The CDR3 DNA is TGTGCCACCACCCGGGGGCCAGATACGCAGTATTTT. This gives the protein CATTRGPDTQYF.

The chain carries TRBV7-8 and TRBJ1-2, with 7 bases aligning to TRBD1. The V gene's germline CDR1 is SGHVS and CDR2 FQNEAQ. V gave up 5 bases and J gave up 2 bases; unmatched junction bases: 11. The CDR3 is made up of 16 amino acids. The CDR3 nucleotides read TGTGCCAGCAGCGGACCCGGGACAGATAGCAACTATGGCTACACCTTC. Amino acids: CASSGPGTDSNYGYTF.

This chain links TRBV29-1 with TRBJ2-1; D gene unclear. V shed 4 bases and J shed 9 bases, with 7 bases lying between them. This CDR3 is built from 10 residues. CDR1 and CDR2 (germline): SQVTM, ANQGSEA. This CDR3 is CSVVIGEQFF. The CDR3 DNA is TGCAGCGTTGTCATTGGTGAGCAGTTCTTC.

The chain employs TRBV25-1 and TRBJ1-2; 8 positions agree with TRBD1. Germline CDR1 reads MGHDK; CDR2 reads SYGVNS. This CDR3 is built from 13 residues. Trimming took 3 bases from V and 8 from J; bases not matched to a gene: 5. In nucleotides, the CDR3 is TGTGCCAGCAGTGACCGACAGGGGAACGGCTACACCTTC. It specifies CASSDRQGNGYTF.

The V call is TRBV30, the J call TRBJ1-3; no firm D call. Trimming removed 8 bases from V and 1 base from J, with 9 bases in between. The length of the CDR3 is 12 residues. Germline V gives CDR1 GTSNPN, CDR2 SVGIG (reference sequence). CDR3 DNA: TGTGCCGCCGATCTGTCTGGAAACACCATATATTTT. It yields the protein CAADLSGNTIYF. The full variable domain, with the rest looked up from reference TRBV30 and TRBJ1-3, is SQTIHQWPATLVQPVGSPLSLECTVEGTSNPNLYWYRQAAGRGLQLLFYSVGIGQISSEVPQNLSASRPQDRQFILSSKKLLLSDSGFYLCAADLSGNTIYFGEGSWLTVV.

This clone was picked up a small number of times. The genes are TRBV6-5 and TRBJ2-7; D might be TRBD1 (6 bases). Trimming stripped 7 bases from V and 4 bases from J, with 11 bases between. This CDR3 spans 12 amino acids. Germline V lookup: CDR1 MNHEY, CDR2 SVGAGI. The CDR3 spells CASKDSRYEQYF. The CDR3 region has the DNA TGTGCCAGCAAGGACAGTAGATACGAGCAGTACTTC.

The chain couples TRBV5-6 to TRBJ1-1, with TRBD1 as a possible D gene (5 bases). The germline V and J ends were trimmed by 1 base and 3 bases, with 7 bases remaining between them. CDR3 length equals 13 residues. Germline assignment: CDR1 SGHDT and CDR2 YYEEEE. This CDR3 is CASSLRGYTEAFF. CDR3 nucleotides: TGTGCCAGCAGCTTGAGGGGCTACACTGAAGCTTTCTTT.

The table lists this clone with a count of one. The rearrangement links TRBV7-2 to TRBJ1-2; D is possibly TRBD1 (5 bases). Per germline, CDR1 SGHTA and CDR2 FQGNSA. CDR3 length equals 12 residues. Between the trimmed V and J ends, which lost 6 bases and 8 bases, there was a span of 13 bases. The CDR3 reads CASRSNRRGYTF. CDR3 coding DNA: TGTGCCAGCAGAAGTAACAGGCGAGGCTACACCTTC.